A single sample gave rise to the 20 T cell receptor beta chains below, sequenced in a study of regulatory T cells in long-lasting Graves disease. The authors built TCR beta libraries using iRepertoire HTBI primers and Arm-PCR of CDR3 regions. TCRdb reprocessed the multiplex PCR reads with MiXCR, giving one entry per CDR3 protein. The data show roughly 450,000 distinct CDR3 sequences, with 20% seen just once and 7.8% held by the top ten. Time point given: persistent/refractory GD, antithyroid drugs over 5 years with positive TRAb. After RNA was extracted from PBMCs, the TCR library was made from it. The sample here was peripheral blood mononuclear cells (PBMCs), taken when the disease was refractory, from a patient treated with antithyroid drugs. Source of these receptors: a female donor with Graves disease.

V and J are TRBV20-1 and TRBJ2-5, with D possibly matching TRBD2 (5 bases). Germline V gives CDR1 DFQATT, CDR2 SNEGSKA (reference sequence). V was pared by 6 bases and J by 4 bases, with 9 bases between. CDR3 length: 11 residues. The CDR3, as DNA: TGCAGTGCGGCTAGCCCAGAGACCCAGTACTTC. Translating it yields CSAASPETQYF.

This clonotype has a count of ten or more. The chain combines TRBV6-1 with TRBJ1-2; no clear D gene. V shed 6 bases and J shed 3 bases, with 23 bases lying between them. The CDR3 spans 17 residues. Germline V CDR1 and CDR2: MNHNS, SASEGT. CDR3: CASRGLMSFGSDYGYTF. The CDR3 DNA reads as TGTGCCAGCAGAGGACTAATGTCATTTGGATCCGACTATGGCTACACCTTC.

This sequence joins TRBV9 and TRBJ1-1; tentative D call: TRBD1 (6 bases). V lost 0 bases, J lost 0 bases, and 12 bases lay in between. The CDR3 contains 16 residues. The germline V gene encodes CDR1 SGDLS and CDR2 YYNGEE. CDR3: CASSVGTVSVNTEAFF. In DNA form, the CDR3 reads TGTGCCAGCAGCGTAGGGACAGTAAGTGTGAACACTGAAGCTTTCTTT. Full variable domain (outside the CDR3, taken from reference TRBV9 and TRBJ1-1): DSGVTQTPKHLITATGQRVTLRCSPRSGDLSVYWYQQSLDQGLQFLIQYYNGEERAKGNILERFSAQQFPDLHSELNLSSLELGDSALYFCASSVGTVSVNTEAFFGQGTRLTVV.

The sample holds a few counts of this clonotype. The V gene is TRBV6-9, the J gene TRBJ2-7, with a tentative D call TRBD2 (6 bases). The CDR3 is 15 amino acids. Germline V gene data show CDR1 as MNHGY and CDR2 as SVAAGI. V lost 4 bases and J lost 2, with 15 bases in between. CDR3 DNA: TGTGCCAGCAGTTTGAGGAGTCGGGAGACCTACGAGCAGTACTTC. Translation: CASSLRSRETYEQYF.

The CDR3 bases are TGTGCCAGTAGCCGCGGGGCTGGCTCCTACGAGCAGTACTTC. The encoded protein is CASSRGAGSYEQYF. V gene TRBV19 combines with J gene TRBJ2-7, with D possibly TRBD2 on 6 matching bases. CDR1 LNHDA and CDR2 SQIVND come from the germline V gene (reference sequence). This CDR3 region has 14 residues. Trimming shortened V by 6 bases and J by 0 bases, and 12 bases separated the two germline ends.

In this sample, this clonotype turned up many times. The chain links TRBV6-1 to TRBJ1-5; D gene unclear. Germline V gene sequence: CDR1 MNHNS, CDR2 SASEGT. V was cut by 7 bases and J by 6 bases, with 19 bases left in between. CDR3 length equals 15 residues. This CDR3 is CASKARGGPGQPQHF. The DNA for the CDR3 is TGTGCCAGCAAAGCCCGCGGAGGGCCGGGTCAGCCCCAGCATTTT.

This clonotype showed up many times. The chain couples TRBV12-3 or TRBV12-4 to TRBJ2-2; D unclear. This CDR3 is built from 14 residues. V lost 2 bases and J lost 0, with 4 bases in between. As DNA, the CDR3 is TGTGCCAGCAGTTTAAGACCGAACACCGGGGAGCTGTTTTTT. It yields the protein CASSLRPNTGELFF.

About this clonotype itself: This could be a read error, since a much larger clone is one nucleotide away. The chain joins TRBV2 to TRBJ2-5; D assignment may be TRBD1 or TRBD2 (5 bases each). V was clipped by 5 bases and J by 0 bases, with 16 bases between them. The CDR3 has 16 amino acids. Germline CDR1 and CDR2: SNHLY and FYNNEI. CDR3 loop: CASSPEAGTYQETQYF. The CDR3 bases are TGTGCCAGCAGTCCAGAGGCAGGGACGTACCAAGAGACCCAGTACTTC.

This clonotype occurred a few times. This may stem from a read error, because a much larger clone lies one nucleotide away. The gene calls are TRBV12-3 or TRBV12-4 and TRBJ2-7; 13 nucleotides line up with TRBD2. V was clipped by 0 bases and J by 3 bases; unmatched bases: 8. The CDR3 has 18 residues. This chain's CDR3 is CASSLARGLAGLLYEQYF. As DNA, the CDR3 is TGTGCCAGCAGTTTAGCGCGGGGACTAGCGGGATTGCTCTACGAGCAGTACTTC.

This clonotype has more than one count but fewer than ten. The V call is TRBV7-9, the J call TRBJ1-4, with D perhaps TRBD1 (5 bases). The germline V gene has CDR1 SEHNR and CDR2 FQNEAQ (reference sequence). V lost 6 bases and J lost 3, with 11 bases in between. The CDR3 is made up of 14 amino acids. In nucleotides, the CDR3 is TGTGCCAGCAGTGACAGTCAATCTAATGAAAAACTGTTTTTT. It specifies CASSDSQSNEKLFF. The full variable domain, its missing parts supplied by reference TRBV7-9 and TRBJ1-4, is DTGVSQNPRHKITKRGQNVTFRCDPISEHNRLYWYRQTLGQGPEFLTYFQNEAQLEKSRLLSDRFSAERPKGSFSTLEIQRTEQGDSAMYLCASSDSQSNEKLFFGSGTQLSVL.

There are many counts of this clonotype. The V and J genes are TRBV28 and TRBJ2-7; TRBD2 aligns across 12 bases. The junction had 13 bases not matched to a gene; V was cut back by 4 bases and J by 6 bases. The CDR3 is 17 amino acids. Germline V gene data show CDR1 as MDHEN and CDR2 as SYDVKM. Written as DNA, the CDR3 is TGTGCCAGCAGTTCCGCCCGGCTAGCGGGAGGGTCCGGCGAGCAGTACTTC. Its protein product is CASSSARLAGGSGEQYF.

The chain recombines TRBV4-1 with TRBJ1-1; 8 bases map to TRBD1. V lost 3 bases, J lost 1 base, and 4 bases stayed unmatched. Germline V lookup: CDR1 MGHRA, CDR2 YSYEKL. CDR3 length: 15 amino acids. The CDR3, as DNA: TGCGCCAGCAGCCAGGTTGGACAGGGGAACACTGAAGCTTTCTTT. As protein: CASSQVGQGNTEAFF.

CDR3 amino acids: CASSAPRLGTYGYTF. The CDR3, as DNA: TGTGCCAGCAGTGCACCTCGACTGGGGACCTATGGCTACACCTTC. This chain links TRBV6-1 with TRBJ1-2; possibly TRBD1 for D (5 bases). Trimming stripped 4 bases from V and 4 bases from J, with 16 bases between. The CDR3 extends over 15 amino acids. The germline V gene encodes CDR1 MNHNS and CDR2 SASEGT.

Ten or more counts support this clonotype. The chain's CDR3 is CASSSDVVGNQPQHF. The CDR3 coding sequence is TGTGCCAGCAGCTCGGACGTGGTGGGCAATCAGCCCCAGCATTTT. The chain employs TRBV28 and TRBJ1-5; D remains unclear. V was cut by 6 bases and J by 2 bases, with 14 bases left in between. This CDR3 contains 15 residues. Germline V gene data show CDR1 as MDHEN and CDR2 as SYDVKM.

This clonotype was detected ten times or more. J is TRBJ2-2 and V is TRBV12-3 or TRBV12-4; possible D gene TRBD2, 7 bases. The CDR3 contains 14 residues. Trimming shortened V by 8 bases and J by 6 bases, and 16 bases separated the two germline ends. The CDR3 sequence: CASVREGGPGELFF. CDR3 DNA sequence: TGTGCCAGCGTGAGAGAGGGGGGGCCCGGGGAGCTGTTTTTT.

This clonotype was counted between two and nine times. This chain uses TRBV5-4 with TRBJ2-2; tentatively, D is TRBD1 or TRBD2 (5 bases each). Looked up from germline, CDR1 is SGHNT and CDR2 is YYREEE (reference sequence). Trimming left V 9 bases short and J 5 bases short, with 14 bases between. This CDR3 is built from 13 residues. CDR3 DNA: TGTGCCACCTTACTAGGGGATACCGGGGAGCTGTTTTTT. Translated: CATLLGDTGELFF.

At least ten counts were recorded for this clonotype. The chain employs TRBV2 and TRBJ1-6; D is possibly TRBD1 (5 bases). Germline V lookup: CDR1 SNHLY, CDR2 FYNNEI. Trimming left V 7 bases short and J 7 bases short, with 14 bases between. The CDR3 runs to 14 residues. The CDR3 reads CASNWQGKNSPLHF. CDR3 DNA: TGTGCCAGCAATTGGCAGGGCAAGAATTCACCCCTCCACTTT.

In regard to this clonotype: One end of the junction fails to match germline, which may point to a read error. This chain links TRBV7-2 with TRBJ2-7; unclear D gene. CDR1 and CDR2 (germline): SGHTA, FQGNSA. CDR3 length: 15 amino acids. The CDR3 loop is CASSQESHTYYEQYF. The CDR3 DNA is TGCGCCAGCAGCCAAGAATCCCACACCTACTACGAGCAGTACTTC.

This clonotype has a count of ten or more. The rearrangement joins TRBV12-3 or TRBV12-4 to TRBJ1-1, with no clear D. The length of the CDR3 is 12 residues. V lost 1 base to trimming and J lost 10 bases, with 10 bases between them. CDR3 bases: TGTGCCAGCAGTTTAGGGGATGTAGGAGCTTTCTTT. Its translation: CASSLGDVGAFF.

This clonotype was seen repeatedly, ten times or more. This chain connects TRBV9 to TRBJ2-5; D is unclear. V shed 1 base and J shed 5 bases, with 12 bases lying between them. Germline V gene lookup returns CDR1 SGDLS and CDR2 YYNGEE. The CDR3 runs 14 residues. As DNA, the CDR3 is TGTGCCAGCAGCGTAAGTCCTAGAATCGAGACCCAGTACTTC. The encoded protein is CASSVSPRIETQYF. Filled out from reference TRBV9 and TRBJ2-5, the complete variable domain reads DSGVTQTPKHLITATGQRVTLRCSPRSGDLSVYWYQQSLDQGLQFLIQYYNGEERAKGNILERFSAQQFPDLHSELNLSSLELGDSALYFCASSVSPRIETQYFGPGTRLLVL.